This TCR beta chain originates from a study of T cells in Graves' hyperthyroidism and ophthalmopathy (dated by TCRdb to about 2019). About the full investigation: Peripheral blood was sampled at the time of initial diagnosis, prior to any treatment. To identify TCR V-J signatures that set the groups apart, the researchers used a discovery cohort of 100 patients, made up of around 42 with Graves' ophthalmopathy and some 60 with stable Graves' hyperthyroidism. Whether ophthalmopathy could be predicted prospectively was tested in an independent validation cohort made up of 18 to 20 hyperthyroidism patients plus 17 patients who later progressed to ophthalmopathy. The 95 to 100 discovery patients were randomly divided into training and test sets at a 7:3 ratio. The study also compared thyroid tissue and blood T-cell repertoires from more than five Graves' hyperthyroidism patients. After blood sampling, hyperthyroidism patients were treated with methimazole at a starting dose of 30 mg daily, and ophthalmopathy patients were treated with high-dose intravenous methylprednisolone. According to the paper, TCR Vbeta CDR3 sequencing was carried out on 135 peripheral blood samples, which came from approximately 43 ophthalmopathy, roughly 75 hyperthyroidism and approximately 17 progressor patients. Study-wide findings and limitations: Sample size was not statistically predetermined, and blinding of investigators to group allocation was not performed. Ophthalmopathy was separated from stable hyperthyroidism by a 13 V-J signature model, with approximately 85% sensitivity and roughly 81% specificity obtained in cross-validation and 80%/75% obtained in testing. In validation, progression to ophthalmopathy was predicted by the model with 70.59% sensitivity and just over 72% specificity, a median of approximately 6.5 months before onset. Most expanded thyroid clonotypes (frequency above 0.001) were also found in blood, which suggests that blood repertoires may mirror thyroid immune responses.

The table lists this clonotype with many counts. It lacks a known antigen. No clone much larger than this one lies a single base away; base qualities are absent. The CDR3, from cysteine to phenylalanine, totals 17 residues. Left in the record is the CDR3 DNA by itself, 51 bases read in frame from the first base. Per the germline V gene, SGHTA is the CDR1 and FQGNSA is the CDR2. Trimming leaves V shorter by 2 bases and J shorter by 3 bases, with the junction holding 10 bases beyond the gene matches. A patient counted as having stable Graves' hyperthyroidism if no progression to ophthalmopathy occurred over 18 months of follow-up. Hyperthyroidism patients were newly diagnosed, had a disease duration of under 2 months, and were aged 18 to 65 years. Exclusion was applied to patients with uncontrolled infections, other autoimmune diseases, pregnancy or lactation. Diagnoses relied on clinical symptoms, serum thyroxine and TRAb, thyroid ultrasound and orbital computed tomography. Ficoll-Paque density gradient centrifugation was used to isolate PBMCs from about 10 ml of fresh peripheral blood. Total RNA was extracted using Trizol reagent, and RNA quality was assessed on an Agilent 2100 Bioanalyzer.

The TCR beta CDR3 regions were amplified from the RNA transcripts. For the first round of RT-PCR on the TCR CDR3, the HTBI primer set was used together with the Qiagen OneStep RT-PCR kit. The libraries were constructed in a second round of multiplex PCR and then size-selected and purified. Libraries were sequenced paired-end with 100 bp reads on an Illumina HiSeq2000. The source study handled its data this way. SOAPnuke was used to process the raw data, removing reads that contained adapters or uncalled bases, had a mean Phred below 15, or lacked an exact match to the constant primer or identifier. High-quality paired reads were merged with COPE v1.2.5, and unique nucleotide sequences were defined as clonotypes. MiTCR v1.1 was used to align the clonotypes against IMGT TRBV, TRBD and TRBJ reference segments. Only V-J combinations with frequency above 0.0001, covering approximately 99% of repertoires, were analysed. A TCS score was defined as the ratio between F50 (clonal expansion) and ExV (chaos), using BLOSUM62-based TCRdist between CDR3 peptides within each V-J. Welch's t-statistics and random forest reduced around 550 V-J features to 10 to 15, which were used in a naive Bayes classifier (R e1071). Using fastp at Q25 and MiXCR, TCRdb reprocessed the public reads and kept productive beta chains. Every distinct CDR3 protein forms one entry, paired with its most common genes and DNA. The V and J calls and clone size come from TCRdb's table, not from the authors' own analysis. The sample records approximately 430,000 distinct CDR3 sequences, around 14% of which are singletons. The leading ten clones occupy about 14% of the sample.

Sample: blood. The sequence derives from a woman under 30 with Graves' hyperthyroidism. Rearrangement joined TRBV7-2 to TRBJ2-4; 7 of the junction bases match TRBD2. The base sequence is TGTGCCAGCAGCTTAAGGGAGTTGACGGGGGGCAAAAACATTCAGTACTTC. The encoded protein is CASSLRELTGGKNIQYF.